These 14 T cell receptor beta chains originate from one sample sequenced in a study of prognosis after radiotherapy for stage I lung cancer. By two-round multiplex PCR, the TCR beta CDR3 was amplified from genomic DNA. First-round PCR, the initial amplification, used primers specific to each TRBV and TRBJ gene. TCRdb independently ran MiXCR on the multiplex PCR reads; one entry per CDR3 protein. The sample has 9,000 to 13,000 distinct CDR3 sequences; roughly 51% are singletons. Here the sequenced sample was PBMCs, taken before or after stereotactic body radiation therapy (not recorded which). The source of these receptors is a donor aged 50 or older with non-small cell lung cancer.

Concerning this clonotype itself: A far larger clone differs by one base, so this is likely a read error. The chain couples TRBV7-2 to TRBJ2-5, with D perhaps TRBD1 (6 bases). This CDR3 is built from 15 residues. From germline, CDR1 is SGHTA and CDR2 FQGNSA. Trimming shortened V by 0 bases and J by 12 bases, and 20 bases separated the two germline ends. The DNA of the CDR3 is TGTGCCAGCAGCTTAGCCAGGGGAAATTATTTTATAGAGTACTTC. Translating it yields CASSLARGNYFIEYF.

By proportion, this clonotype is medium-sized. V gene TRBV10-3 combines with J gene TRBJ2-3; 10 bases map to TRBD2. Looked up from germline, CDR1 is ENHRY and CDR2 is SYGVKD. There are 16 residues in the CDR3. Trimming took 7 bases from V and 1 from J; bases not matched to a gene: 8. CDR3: CAIMRSGGARTDTQYF. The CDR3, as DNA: TGTGCCATCATGCGAAGCGGGGGGGCTCGCACAGATACGCAGTATTTT.

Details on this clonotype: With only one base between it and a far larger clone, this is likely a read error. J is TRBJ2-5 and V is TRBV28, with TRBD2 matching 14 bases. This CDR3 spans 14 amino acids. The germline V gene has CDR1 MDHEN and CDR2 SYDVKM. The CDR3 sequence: CASTRTSGRLEHFF. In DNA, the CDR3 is TGTGCCAGCACCCGGACTAGCGGGAGGCTTGAGCATTTCTTC.

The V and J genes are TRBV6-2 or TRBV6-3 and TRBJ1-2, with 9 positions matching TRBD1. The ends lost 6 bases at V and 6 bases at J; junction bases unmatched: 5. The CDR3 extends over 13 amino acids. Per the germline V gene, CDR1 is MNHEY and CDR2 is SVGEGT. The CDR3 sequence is CASSRDRVDGYTF. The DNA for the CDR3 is TGTGCCAGCAGCCGGGACAGGGTAGATGGCTACACCTTC.

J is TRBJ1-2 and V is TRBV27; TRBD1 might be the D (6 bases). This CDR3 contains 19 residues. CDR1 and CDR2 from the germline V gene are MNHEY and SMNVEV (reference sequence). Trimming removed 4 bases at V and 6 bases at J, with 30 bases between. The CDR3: CASSSTSPWGGRREDGYTF. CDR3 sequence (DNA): TGTGCCAGCAGTTCCACCTCCCCCTGGGGGGGCAGGAGGGAGGATGGCTACACCTTC.

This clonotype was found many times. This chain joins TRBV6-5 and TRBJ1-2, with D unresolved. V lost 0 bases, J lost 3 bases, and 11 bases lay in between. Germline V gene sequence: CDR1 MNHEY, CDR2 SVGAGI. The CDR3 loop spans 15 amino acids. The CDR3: CASSYSGQSYYGYTF. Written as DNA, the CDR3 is TGTGCCAGCAGTTACTCGGGCCAGAGTTACTATGGCTACACCTTC.

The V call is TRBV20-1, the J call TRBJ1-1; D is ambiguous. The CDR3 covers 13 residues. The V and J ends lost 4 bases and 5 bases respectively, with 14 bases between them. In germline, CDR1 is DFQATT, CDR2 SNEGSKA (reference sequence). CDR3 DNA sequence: TGCAGTGCTATACAAAGGGAGCGAACTGAAGCTTTCTTT. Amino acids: CSAIQRERTEAFF.

CDR3 nucleotides: TGTGCCAGCTCACCCTCGGGAGAGACCTACGAGCAGTACTTC. Translating it yields CASSPSGETYEQYF. The chain combines TRBV18 with TRBJ2-7; possibly TRBD2 for D (6 bases). The germline V gene has CDR1 KGHSH and CDR2 LQKENI. Trimming removed 3 bases from V and 2 bases from J, with 11 bases in between. The CDR3 sequence is 14 residues long.

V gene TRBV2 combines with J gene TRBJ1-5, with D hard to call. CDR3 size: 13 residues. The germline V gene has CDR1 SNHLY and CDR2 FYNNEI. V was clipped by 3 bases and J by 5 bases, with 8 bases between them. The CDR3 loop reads CASSEMEDQPQHF. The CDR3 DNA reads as TGTGCCAGCAGTGAGATGGAGGATCAGCCCCAGCATTTT.

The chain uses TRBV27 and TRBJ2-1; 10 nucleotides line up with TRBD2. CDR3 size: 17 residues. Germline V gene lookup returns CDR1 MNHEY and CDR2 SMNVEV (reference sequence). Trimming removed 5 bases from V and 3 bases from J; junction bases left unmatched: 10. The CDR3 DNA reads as TGTGCCAGCAGTCCACGTAAACGGACTAGCGGCTACAATGAGCAGTTCTTC. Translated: CASSPRKRTSGYNEQFF.

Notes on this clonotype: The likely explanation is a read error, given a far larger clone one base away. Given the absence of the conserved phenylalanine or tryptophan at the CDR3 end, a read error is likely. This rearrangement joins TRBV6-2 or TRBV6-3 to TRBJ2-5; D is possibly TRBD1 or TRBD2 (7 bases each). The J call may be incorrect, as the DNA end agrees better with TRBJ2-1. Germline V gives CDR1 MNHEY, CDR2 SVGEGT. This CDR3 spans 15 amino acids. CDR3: CASSHRGRGRNEQFL. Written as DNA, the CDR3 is TGTGCCAGCAGTCACCGAGGGAGGGGGCGGAATGAGCAGTTCTTA.

CDR3 sequence: CASSQRTDPYNEQFF. The DNA for the CDR3 is TGTGCCAGCAGCCAAAGGACGGACCCTTACAATGAGCAGTTCTTC. The rearrangement links TRBV13 to TRBJ2-1, with unresolved D. V was shortened by 5 bases and J by 4 bases, with 15 bases between the two germline ends. This CDR3 is 15 amino acids long. Germline V lookup: CDR1 PRHDT, CDR2 FYEKMQ (reference sequence). The full variable domain, completed using reference TRBV13 and TRBJ2-1, is AAGVIQSPRHLIKEKRETATLKCYPIPRHDTVYWYQQGPGQDPQFLISFYEKMQSDKGSIPDRFSAQQFSDYHSELNMSSLELGDSALYFCASSQRTDPYNEQFFGPGTRLTVL.

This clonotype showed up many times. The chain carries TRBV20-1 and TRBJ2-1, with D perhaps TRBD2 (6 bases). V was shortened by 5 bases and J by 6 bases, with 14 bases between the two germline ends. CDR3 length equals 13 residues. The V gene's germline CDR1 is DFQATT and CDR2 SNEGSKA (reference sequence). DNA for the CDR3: TGCAGTGCTCTGTCCCGGGACTTCAATGAGCAGTTCTTC. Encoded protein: CSALSRDFNEQFF.

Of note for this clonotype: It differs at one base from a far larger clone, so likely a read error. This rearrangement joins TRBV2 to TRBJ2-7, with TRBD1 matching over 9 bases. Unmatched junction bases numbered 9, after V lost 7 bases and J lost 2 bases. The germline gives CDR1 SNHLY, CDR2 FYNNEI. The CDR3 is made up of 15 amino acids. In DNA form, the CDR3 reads TGTGCCAGCATCTCGAGGGGACAGGGAGCCTACGAGCAGTACTTC. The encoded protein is CASISRGQGAYEQYF.